One sample yielded the 21 T cell receptor beta chains listed below, sequenced in a study of OX40 agonist ivuxolimab in advanced cancers. Profiling relied on immunoSEQ multiplex PCR, and the TCRdb table lists in-frame clones only, not all of them. This table has about 48,000 clones, around 87% appearing once. Sequenced here: CD4+ or CD8+ T cells sorted from blood, sampled in a trial of the OX40 agonist ivuxolimab. The receptors shown here come from an adult with an advanced solid tumor such as melanoma, head and neck, liver or kidney cancer.

The J gene is TRBJ1-1, the V gene TRBV5-1; D remains unclear. Per the germline V gene, CDR1 is SGHRS and CDR2 is YFSETQ. Trimming cost V 7 bases and J 1 base, with 11 bases left between them. The CDR3 consists of 13 residues. CDR3 in amino acids: CASASLRNTEAFF. For the CDR3, the DNA is TGCGCCAGCGCCTCCCTGAGGAACACTGAAGCTTTCTTT.

V usage is TRBV4-1 and J usage is TRBJ2-1; D might be TRBD2 (6 bases). Per the germline V gene, CDR1 is MGHRA and CDR2 is YSYEKL. Between the trimmed V and J ends, which lost 0 bases and 7 bases, there was a span of 16 bases. This CDR3 has 16 residues. This CDR3 reads CASSQEAAGTPNEQFF. CDR3 nucleotides: TGCGCCAGCAGCCAAGAAGCTGCCGGGACTCCGAATGAGCAGTTCTTC.

V and J are TRBV27 and TRBJ1-2, with TRBD1 as a possible D gene (6 bases). Germline values: CDR1 MNHEY, CDR2 SMNVEV (reference sequence). Trimming pared 5 bases from V and 4 bases from J, leaving 17 bases between. This CDR3 comprises 15 residues. CDR3 region: CASSPAGERSYGYTF. In DNA, the CDR3 is TGTGCCAGCAGTCCAGCAGGGGAGAGGAGCTATGGCTACACCTTC.

The CDR3 spells CSALDSYEQYF. The CDR3 DNA sequence: TGCAGTGCCCTCGACAGTTACGAGCAGTACTTC. This sequence joins TRBV20-1 and TRBJ2-7; perhaps TRBD1 as D (5 bases). The CDR3 consists of 11 residues. Germline CDR1 is DFQATT and CDR2 is SNEGSKA (reference sequence). V was shortened by 6 bases and J by 4 bases, with 10 bases between the two germline ends.

For the CDR3, the DNA is TGCGCCAGCAGCCTGACCAAGATGGACACAGATACGCAGTATTTT. Its translation: CASSLTKMDTDTQYF. The V call is TRBV5-1, the J call TRBJ2-3, with D hard to call. CDR1 SGHRS and CDR2 YFSETQ come from the germline V gene. Trimming took off 4 bases at V and 2 bases at J, with 14 bases between the two ends. The CDR3 extends over 15 amino acids.

The chain links TRBV10-2 to TRBJ2-7; D ambiguous. CDR1 is WSHSY and CDR2 is SAAADI in the germline V gene. This CDR3 contains 11 residues. The V end was cut by 6 bases, the J end by 3 bases, with 6 bases between. As DNA, the CDR3 is TGCGCCAGCAGGGACGGCTACGAGCAGTACTTC. As protein: CASRDGYEQYF.

The chain is built from TRBV5-4 and TRBJ2-1, with TRBD2 matching 9 bases. V lost 0 bases and J lost 3; bases outside the gene matches: 1. This CDR3 is built from 15 residues. CDR1 is SGHNT and CDR2 is YYREEE in the germline V gene (reference sequence). The CDR3 DNA is TGTGCCAGCAGCTTGGCTAGCGGGGTCTACAATGAGCAGTTCTTC. Amino acid sequence: CASSLASGVYNEQFF.

CDR3 coding DNA: TGTGCCAGTAGTCCGAACGCGGTGGCCCCTCAAGAGACCCAGTACTTC. It specifies CASSPNAVAPQETQYF. The chain is built from TRBV19 and TRBJ2-5; no clear D gene. V was cut by 5 bases and J by 2 bases, with 18 bases left in between. The CDR3 spans 16 residues. CDR1 is LNHDA and CDR2 is SQIVND in the germline V gene (reference sequence).

This chain links TRBV4-2 with TRBJ2-1; possible D gene TRBD2, 6 bases. The CDR3 loop spans 17 amino acids. Germline V gene lookup returns CDR1 LGHNA and CDR2 YNFKEQ. Trimming removed 1 base at V and 4 bases at J, with 17 bases between. DNA of the CDR3: TGTGCCAGCAGCCAAGCCAGGGTAGCGGCAGGTTACAATGAGCAGTTCTTC. Translation gives CASSQARVAAGYNEQFF.

J is TRBJ2-3 and V is TRBV6-1; no clear D. The germline CDR1 and CDR2 sequences are MNHNS and SASEGT. The CDR3 runs 12 residues. The V end lost 3 bases, the J end lost 6 bases, and 7 bases lay between the germline ends. CDR3 in DNA: TGTGCCAGCAGTGATCAAGGGGATACGCAGTATTTT. As protein: CASSDQGDTQYF.

The table lists this clone with a few counts. The chain employs TRBV27 and TRBJ1-1; 7 nucleotides align to TRBD1. Unmatched junction bases numbered 4, after V lost 5 bases and J lost 1 base. CDR3 length: 14 residues. Per the germline V gene, CDR1 is MNHEY and CDR2 is SMNVEV (reference sequence). CDR3 sequence: CASSIQGTNTEAFF. CDR3 DNA sequence: TGTGCCAGCAGTATACAGGGGACGAACACTGAAGCTTTCTTT.

The J gene is TRBJ2-5, the V gene TRBV6-5, with TRBD2 matching 10 bases. The CDR3 is 15 amino acids. Germline CDR1 and CDR2: MNHEY and SVGAGI. Trimming cost V 8 bases and J 4 bases; bases outside gene matches: 10. The CDR3 spells CASASSGSYGETQYF. Written as DNA, the CDR3 is TGTGCCAGCGCGTCTAGCGGGAGTTACGGAGAGACCCAGTACTTC.

This clone was counted a few times. This chain links TRBV9 with TRBJ2-2, with D maybe TRBD2 (5 bases). V was clipped by 0 bases and J by 2 bases, with 11 bases between them. This CDR3 has 16 residues. Germline lookup yields CDR1 SGDLS and CDR2 YYNGEE. The DNA of the CDR3 is TGTGCCAGCAGCGTAGTGCCCAGCGGCAACACCGGGGAGCTGTTTTTT. The encoded protein is CASSVVPSGNTGELFF.

The rearrangement uses TRBV30 and TRBJ1-2; D may be TRBD1 (5 bases). Per the germline V gene, CDR1 is GTSNPN and CDR2 is SVGIG (reference sequence). Trimming pared 4 bases from V and 4 bases from J, leaving 13 bases between. There are 13 residues in the CDR3. CDR3 residues: CAWTWGESYGYTF. The DNA for the CDR3 is TGTGCCTGGACCTGGGGGGAGTCCTATGGCTACACCTTC.

This clone was seen only once. The rearrangement uses TRBV5-6 and TRBJ1-3; 8 bases map to TRBD1. The CDR3 is 14 residues long. The V and J ends lost 3 bases and 2 bases, in that order; junction bases with no gene match: 1. The germline gives CDR1 SGHDT, CDR2 YYEEEE. The CDR3 spells CASSSTGAGNTIYF. The CDR3 nucleotides are TGTGCCAGCAGCTCGACAGGGGCTGGAAACACCATATATTTT.

The chain links TRBV14 to TRBJ1-4; D is unclear. From germline, CDR1 is SGHDN and CDR2 FVKESK. The CDR3 spans 15 residues. Trimming removed 1 base from V and 7 bases from J, with 13 bases in between. DNA of the CDR3: TGTGCCAGCAGCCAAGTTTTGGGGAGTTTTGAAAAACTGTTTTTT. Protein sequence: CASSQVLGSFEKLFF. Filled out from reference TRBV14 and TRBJ1-4, the complete variable domain reads EAGVTQFPSHSVIEKGQTVTLRCDPISGHDNLYWYRRVMGKEIKFLLHFVKESKQDESGMPNNRFLAERTGGTYSTLKVQPAELEDSGVYFCASSQVLGSFEKLFFGSGTQLSVL.

V usage is TRBV5-6 and J usage is TRBJ1-4; 7 bases are shared with TRBD1. The CDR3 has 13 amino acids. Trimming cost V 5 bases and J 8 bases; bases outside gene matches: 6. Looked up from germline, CDR1 is SGHDT and CDR2 is YYEEEE. CDR3 nucleotides: TGTGCCAGCAGTATACAGGGGAGCGAAAAACTGTTTTTT. Translation gives CASSIQGSEKLFF.

This clone was detected a few times. The same CDR3 can be traced to other DNA sequences in this sample. The chain joins TRBV2 to TRBJ2-7; 9 bases are shared with TRBD1. This CDR3 has 12 amino acids. CDR1 is SNHLY and CDR2 is FYNNEI in the germline V gene. J gave up 5 bases and V 6 bases, and 2 bases lay outside the gene matches. This chain's CDR3 is CASSRDRDEQYF. The CDR3 nucleotides are TGTGCCAGCAGCAGGGACAGGGACGAGCAGTACTTC.

V gene TRBV27 combines with J gene TRBJ1-2, with D possibly being TRBD1 (6 bases). The CDR3 extends over 15 amino acids. Germline-derived CDR1 and CDR2 are MNHEY and SMNVEV (reference sequence). V was clipped by 3 bases and J by 3 bases, with 14 bases between them. CDR3 amino acids: CASSFGTGTYYGYTF. CDR3 sequence (DNA): TGTGCCAGCAGTTTCGGTACAGGGACCTACTATGGCTACACCTTC.

The J gene is TRBJ1-1, the V gene TRBV7-9; D unresolved. Germline loops: CDR1 SEHNR, CDR2 FQNEAQ (reference sequence). This CDR3 is built from 14 residues. The ends were cut back, 3 bases at V and 6 bases at J, with 14 bases in the middle. CDR3 bases: TGTGCCAGCAGCTTGGGAGGGATGCGGCCTGAAGCTTTCTTT. Translating it yields CASSLGGMRPEAFF.

The chain couples TRBV4-3 to TRBJ1-2; the D is unclear. This CDR3 comprises 14 residues. The germline V gene has CDR1 LGHNA and CDR2 YSLEER. V lost 0 bases and J 6 bases, leaving 11 bases between the germline ends. The CDR3 loop is CASSQDMREDGYTF. The CDR3 region has the DNA TGCGCCAGCAGCCAAGATATGAGGGAAGATGGCTACACCTTC.